These 22 T cell receptor beta chains share one sample of origin, sequenced in a study of shared clonotypes between healthy human individuals. Only in-frame clones appear in the TCRdb table, and some are missing; sequencing was by immunoSEQ multiplex PCR. This sample has about 480,000 clones, with 79% found just once. Material: PBMCs. These receptors were obtained from a woman aged 40 to 50 in good health. Some clones in this sample may be carry-over from other donors' samples.

V is TRBV7-3 and J is TRBJ2-3; D call uncertain. CDR3 size: 13 residues. Germline loops: CDR1 SGHTA, CDR2 FQGTGA. V shed 2 bases and J shed 6 bases, with 9 bases lying between them. The CDR3: CASSLSLGDTQYF. Here the CDR3 DNA reads TGTGCCAGCAGCTTATCCTTAGGGGATACGCAGTATTTT.

The chain carries TRBV10-1 and TRBJ2-3, with 10 nucleotides matching TRBD2. V dropped 3 bases and J dropped 6; count of bases not matched to a gene: 6. CDR3 length: 15 amino acids. Germline values: CDR1 WNHNN, CDR2 SYGVQD (reference sequence). The CDR3 region has the DNA TGCGCCAGCAGTGAAAGAGCGGGAGGGCCGGATACGCAGTATTTT. Protein product: CASSERAGGPDTQYF.

The chain uses TRBV7-2 and TRBJ2-1; TRBD2 matches at 12 bases. The CDR3 runs to 17 residues. V was clipped by 3 bases and J by 7 bases; unmatched bases: 10. Germline CDR1 reads SGHTA; CDR2 reads FQGNSA. Written as DNA, the CDR3 is TGTGCCAGCAGCTTGACTCTAGCGGGAGGGCCTCGGAATGAGCAGTTCTTC. It specifies CASSLTLAGGPRNEQFF.

This clone was counted once. The J gene is TRBJ2-5, the V gene TRBV14; D assignment may be TRBD1 or TRBD2 (6 bases each). With 1 base removed from V and 5 bases from J, the gap between germline ends came to 8 bases. Germline loops: CDR1 SGHDN, CDR2 FVKESK. The CDR3 is 13 amino acids. The CDR3 is CASSQAGAETQYF. CDR3 coding DNA: TGTGCCAGCAGCCAAGCGGGGGCTGAGACCCAGTACTTC.

The V call is TRBV10-3, the J call TRBJ1-4; 8 bases agree with TRBD1. Losses at the gene ends were 5 bases for V and 8 bases for J; bases not matched to a gene: 10. This CDR3 has 15 amino acids. Looked up from germline, CDR1 is ENHRY and CDR2 is SYGVKD. CDR3 residues: CAISTRPGQEEKLFF. The CDR3 coding sequence is TGTGCCATCAGTACTCGACCGGGACAGGAGGAAAAACTGTTTTTT.

The rearrangement joins TRBV6-1 to TRBJ2-7, with D possibly TRBD2 on 5 matching bases. CDR3 length: 15 residues. With 3 bases removed from V and 6 bases from J, the gap between germline ends came to 18 bases. CDR1 MNHNS and CDR2 SASEGT come from the germline V gene. The CDR3 is CASSDLRAASAEQYF. CDR3 nucleotides: TGTGCCAGCAGTGACTTGCGGGCCGCCTCCGCCGAGCAGTACTTC.

The gene calls are TRBV5-1 and TRBJ1-3; 7 nucleotides align to TRBD1. Germline lookup yields CDR1 SGHRS and CDR2 YFSETQ. CDR3 length equals 17 residues. V trimming: 2 bases; J trimming: 0 bases; junction bases outside the gene matches: 8. CDR3 region: CASSLQGSLTSGNTIYF. CDR3 nucleotide sequence: TGCGCCAGCAGCTTACAGGGGTCTCTCACCTCTGGAAACACCATATATTTT.

The CDR3 sequence is CASSLQIDAEAFF. The DNA of the CDR3 is TGTGCCAGCAGCCTACAGATTGACGCTGAAGCTTTCTTT. The chain couples TRBV7-9 to TRBJ1-1; no clear D gene. CDR1 SEHNR and CDR2 FQNEAQ come from the germline V gene (reference sequence). V was trimmed by 5 bases and J by 6 bases, leaving 13 bases between them. The CDR3 covers 13 residues.

In its sample, this clone was seen once. This chain connects TRBV9 to TRBJ2-7; D is possibly TRBD2 (5 bases). Germline CDR1 SGDLS, CDR2 YYNGEE. Trimming left V 0 bases short and J 2 bases short, with 18 bases between. This CDR3 has 17 amino acids. CDR3 loop: CASSVVSGEANPYEQYF. In DNA form, the CDR3 reads TGTGCCAGCAGCGTAGTGAGCGGAGAAGCGAACCCCTACGAGCAGTACTTC.

V is TRBV27 and J is TRBJ2-3; the match to TRBD2 covers 10 bases. This CDR3 has 15 amino acids. V shed 8 bases, J shed 6 bases, and the junction held 11 bases outside the gene matches. CDR1 and CDR2 (germline): MNHEY, SMNVEV (reference sequence). Written as DNA, the CDR3 is TGTGCCAGCCATGGAAGTCTAGCGGGAGTCGATACGCAGTATTTT. The encoded protein is CASHGSLAGVDTQYF.

This clone turned up a few times. Here the CDR3 DNA reads TGCAGCGTTGAACGCAACACTGAAGCTTTCTTT. Translated, it gives CSVERNTEAFF. The rearrangement links TRBV29-1 to TRBJ1-1; D is undetermined. This CDR3 is 11 amino acids long. The germline gives CDR1 SQVTM, CDR2 ANQGSEA. Between the trimmed V and J ends, which lost 2 bases and 2 bases, there was a span of 3 bases.

In its sample, this clone was seen once. The chain combines TRBV28 with TRBJ2-7; no definite D call. V lost 4 bases and J 3 bases, leaving 10 bases between the germline ends. The CDR3 has 13 amino acids. Per germline, CDR1 MDHEN and CDR2 SYDVKM. Here the CDR3 DNA reads TGTGCCAGCAGTTCGTCGCGGCGCTACGAGCAGTACTTC. Protein product: CASSSSRRYEQYF.

The rearrangement links TRBV9 to TRBJ2-1; possibly TRBD1 for D (6 bases). Deletions cut 0 bases from V and 1 base from J, with 8 bases between. Germline CDR1 and CDR2: SGDLS and YYNGEE. The CDR3 sequence is 15 residues long. CDR3 amino acids: CASSVEQGSYNEQFF. The DNA of the CDR3 is TGTGCCAGCAGCGTAGAACAGGGTTCCTACAATGAGCAGTTCTTC.

This clone was seen more than once but under ten times. The CDR3 loop is CASRSTSGTRNEKLFF. CDR3 bases: TGTGCCAGCAGATCAACCTCCGGGACGCGGAATGAAAAACTGTTTTTT. V and J are TRBV28 and TRBJ1-4; weak D call: TRBD1 (5 bases). The CDR3 length is 16 residues. V was cut by 6 bases and J by 5 bases, with 19 bases left in between. In germline, CDR1 is MDHEN, CDR2 SYDVKM. Full variable domain (remainder filled in from reference TRBV28 and TRBJ1-4): DVKVTQSSRYLVKRTGEKVFLECVQDMDHENMFWYRQDPGLGLRLIYFSYDVKMKEKGDIPEGYSVSREKKERFSLILESASTNQTSMYLCASRSTSGTRNEKLFFGSGTQLSVL.

The chain recombines TRBV4-3 with TRBJ1-4; D not certain. Germline CDR1 LGHNA, CDR2 YSLEER. Trimming pared 3 bases from V and 7 bases from J, leaving 15 bases between. The CDR3 covers 15 residues. CDR3 sequence (DNA): TGCGCCAGCAGCCACAAGGCCCAGACCGGTGAAAAACTGTTTTTT. Its translation is CASSHKAQTGEKLFF.

The V gene is TRBV6-6, the J gene TRBJ2-5, with D hard to call. This CDR3 spans 11 amino acids. CDR1 is MNHNY and CDR2 is SVGAGI in the germline V gene (reference sequence). Trimming took 6 bases from V and 5 from J, leaving 7 bases between them. CDR3 DNA: TGTGCCAGCAGCCAAAGGGAGACCCAGTACTTC. It translates to CASSQRETQYF.

This clone turned up a few times. The V and J genes are TRBV29-1 and TRBJ2-5, with 7 nucleotides matching TRBD1. The J call is in doubt because the DNA end fits TRBJ2-7 better. CDR3 length: 14 amino acids. Germline V gene lookup returns CDR1 SQVTM and CDR2 ANQGSEA. CDR3 sequence reads: CSVGTGQLPYEQYF. The CDR3 DNA reads TGCAGCGTGGGAACGGGACAGCTCCCCTACGAGCAGTACTTC.

The V call is TRBV28, the J call TRBJ1-3, with D unresolved. V was shortened by 7 bases and J by 0 bases, with 13 bases between the two germline ends. CDR1 MDHEN and CDR2 SYDVKM come from the germline V gene. This CDR3 region has 15 residues. The DNA for the CDR3 is TGTGCCAGCACCGAGGCCGGCTACTCTGGAAACACCATATATTTT. As protein: CASTEAGYSGNTIYF.

The rearrangement links TRBV7-6 to TRBJ2-3, with D possibly called TRBD1 or TRBD2 (5 bases each). The V gene's germline CDR1 is SGHVS and CDR2 FNYEAQ. Trimming pared 3 bases from V and 2 bases from J, leaving 18 bases between. The CDR3 covers 17 residues. CDR3 bases: TGTGCCAGCAGCTTGTCGATGCCGGGACCTATCACAGATACGCAGTATTTT. Translated: CASSLSMPGPITDTQYF. Full variable domain (remainder filled in from reference TRBV7-6 and TRBJ2-3): GAGVSQSPRYKVTKRGQDVALRCDPISGHVSLYWYRQALGQGPEFLTYFNYEAQQDKSGLPNDRFSAERPEGSISTLTIQRTEQRDSAMYRCASSLSMPGPITDTQYFGPGTRLTVL.

Only one count was recorded for this clone. Different DNA sequences within this sample yield the same CDR3. The V and J genes are TRBV29-1 and TRBJ1-4; TRBD1 agrees at 10 bases. The CDR3 totals 15 residues. V dropped 0 bases and J dropped 7; count of bases not matched to a gene: 5. Germline-derived CDR1 and CDR2 are SQVTM and ANQGSEA. The CDR3 is CSVEDRGQGGEKLFF. DNA of the CDR3: TGCAGCGTTGAAGATCGAGGACAGGGGGGTGAAAAACTGTTTTTT.

The chain employs TRBV11-2 and TRBJ2-6; unclear D gene. Trimming removed 5 bases from V and 0 bases from J, with 20 bases in between. The CDR3 sequence is 19 residues long. Germline loops: CDR1 SGHAT, CDR2 FQNNGV. The CDR3 spells CASSPLLGSASSGANVLTF. The DNA for the CDR3 is TGTGCCAGCAGCCCCCTCCTCGGCAGCGCAAGCTCTGGGGCCAACGTCCTGACTTTC.

The chain is built from TRBV11-2 and TRBJ2-3; D is ambiguous. Germline V gives CDR1 SGHAT, CDR2 FQNNGV. With 0 bases removed from V and 0 bases from J, the gap between germline ends came to 10 bases. The CDR3 has 16 residues. The CDR3 DNA reads as TGTGCCAGCAGCTTAGATCTGGATACTAGCACAGATACGCAGTATTTT. Translating gives CASSLDLDTSTDTQYF.